A single sample is the source of the 4 T cell receptor beta chains below, sequenced in a study of CD8 T cells in Susac syndrome. An input of about 0.5 to 1 ug of RNA was subjected to reverse transcription using random hexamers. In TCRdb, the immunoSEQ multiplex PCR reads were re-called with MiXCR into one record per CDR3 protein. Among about 120,000 distinct CDR3 sequences, roughly 94% were seen once, and the ten largest hold about 0.098%. The source material was CD4+ T cells from PBMCs. Receptor source: a human donor in good health.

The chain employs TRBV27 and TRBJ2-2, with D perhaps matching TRBD1 or TRBD2 (7 bases each). V was clipped by 0 bases and J by 5 bases, with 10 bases between them. CDR3 length: 15 amino acids. In germline, CDR1 is MNHEY, CDR2 SMNVEV (reference sequence). DNA of the CDR3: TGTGCCAGCAGTTTATCTCAGGGGGGGACCGGGGAGCTGTTTTTT. Translating it yields CASSLSQGGTGELFF.

The gene calls are TRBV12-3 or TRBV12-4 and TRBJ2-7, with 12 positions matching TRBD2. CDR3 size: 16 residues. The trim removed 6 bases at V and 2 bases at J, leaving 8 bases unmatched. The CDR3 coding sequence is TGTGCCAGCAGCGACTCTCTAGCGGGAGGGGCCTACGAGCAGTACTTC. Residues: CASSDSLAGGAYEQYF.

The gene calls are TRBV9 and TRBJ1-2, with a weak D call TRBD1 (5 bases). Trimming took 0 bases from V and 4 from J, leaving 16 bases between them. The CDR3 is made up of 16 amino acids. CDR1 is SGDLS and CDR2 is YYNGEE in the germline V gene. CDR3 in amino acids: CASSVADRGSTYGYTF. For the CDR3, the DNA is TGTGCCAGCAGCGTAGCGGATAGGGGATCTACCTATGGCTACACCTTC.

The V call is TRBV19, the J call TRBJ2-3; 7 positions match TRBD1. This CDR3 is built from 15 residues. Germline V lookup: CDR1 LNHDA, CDR2 SQIVND (reference sequence). J gave up 0 bases and V 4 bases, and 4 bases lay outside the gene matches. The CDR3 loop reads CASSNIQGSTDTQYF. The CDR3 DNA sequence: TGTGCCAGTAGTAACATACAGGGGAGCACAGATACGCAGTATTTT.